A single T cell receptor (beta chain) is shown here with its context. Its target is not known. Method: immunoSEQ multiplex PCR; TCRdb's copy keeps in-frame clones and lacks some. This table has thousands of clones, over 65% appearing once. These data come from a study of brain T cells in children with intractable seizures. Points from the study as a whole: Only CDR3 sequence similarity suggested viral specificity, without known HCMV serostatus. Each case's top public CDR3 resembled known HCMV, EBV or influenza A CDR3s.

CDR3 length: 16 residues. Germline values: CDR1 SGHNT, CDR2 YYREEE (reference sequence). With 0 bases removed from V and 0 bases from J, the gap between germline ends came to 10 bases. Sequencing was limited to surgery cases with top T cell transcript signatures in brain tissue. This chain connects TRBV5-4 to TRBJ1-3; unclear D gene. Sequences were derived from resected brain tissue, sampled at surgery. The clonotype comes from a boy younger than two with tuberous sclerosis and intractable seizures. CDR3 bases: TGTGCCAGCAGCTTGGGAGTGGGTAACTCTGGAAACACCATATATTTT. This codes for CASSLGVGNSGNTIYF.